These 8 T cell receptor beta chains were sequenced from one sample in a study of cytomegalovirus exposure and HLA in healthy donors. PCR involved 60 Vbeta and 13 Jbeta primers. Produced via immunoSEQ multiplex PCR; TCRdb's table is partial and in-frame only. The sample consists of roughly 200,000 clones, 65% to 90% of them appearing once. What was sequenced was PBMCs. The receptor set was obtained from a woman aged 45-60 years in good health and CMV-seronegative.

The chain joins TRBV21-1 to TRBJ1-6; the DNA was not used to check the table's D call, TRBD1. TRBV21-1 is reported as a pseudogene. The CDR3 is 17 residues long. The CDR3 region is CASSKRQQGAHNSPLHF. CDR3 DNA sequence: TGTGCCAGCAGCAAAAGGCAACAGGGGGCCCATAATTCACCCCTCCACTTT.

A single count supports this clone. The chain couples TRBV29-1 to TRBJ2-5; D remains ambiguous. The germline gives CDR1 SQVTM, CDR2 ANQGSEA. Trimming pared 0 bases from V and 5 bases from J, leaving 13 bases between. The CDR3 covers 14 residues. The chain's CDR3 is CSVEEDGQSETQYF. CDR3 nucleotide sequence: TGCAGCGTTGAAGAGGATGGGCAGTCGGAGACCCAGTACTTC.

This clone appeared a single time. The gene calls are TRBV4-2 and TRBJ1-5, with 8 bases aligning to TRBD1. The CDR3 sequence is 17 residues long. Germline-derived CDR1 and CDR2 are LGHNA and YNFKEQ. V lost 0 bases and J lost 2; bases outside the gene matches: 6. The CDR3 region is CASSQDPGGGGNQPQHF. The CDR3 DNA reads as TGTGCCAGCAGCCAAGACCCAGGGGGCGGTGGCAATCAGCCCCAGCATTTT.

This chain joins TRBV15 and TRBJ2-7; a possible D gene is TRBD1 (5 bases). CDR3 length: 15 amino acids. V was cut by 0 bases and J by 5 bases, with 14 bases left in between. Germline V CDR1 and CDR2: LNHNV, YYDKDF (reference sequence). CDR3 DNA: TGTGCCACCAGCAGAGATCCAGGGCGGCAGAACGAGCAGTACTTC. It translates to CATSRDPGRQNEQYF.

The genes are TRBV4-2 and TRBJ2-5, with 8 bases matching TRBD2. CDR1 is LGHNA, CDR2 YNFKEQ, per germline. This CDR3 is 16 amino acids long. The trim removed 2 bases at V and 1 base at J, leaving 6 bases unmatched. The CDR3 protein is CASSQLAGGTQETQYF. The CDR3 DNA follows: TGTGCCAGCAGCCAACTAGCGGGCGGCACCCAAGAGACCCAGTACTTC.

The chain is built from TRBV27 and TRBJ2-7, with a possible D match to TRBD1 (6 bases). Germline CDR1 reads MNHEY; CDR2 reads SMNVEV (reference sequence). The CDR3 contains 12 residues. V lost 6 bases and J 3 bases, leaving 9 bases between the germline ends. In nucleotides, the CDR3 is TGTGCCAGCAGGGGGGCAGACTACGAGCAGTACTTC. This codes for CASRGADYEQYF.

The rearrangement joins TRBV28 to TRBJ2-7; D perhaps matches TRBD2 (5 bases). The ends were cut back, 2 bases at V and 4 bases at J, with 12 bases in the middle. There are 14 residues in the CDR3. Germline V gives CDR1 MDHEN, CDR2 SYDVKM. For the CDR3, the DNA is TGTGCCAGCAGTTTAGAAGGGAGTCCGTACGAGCAGTACTTC. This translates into CASSLEGSPYEQYF. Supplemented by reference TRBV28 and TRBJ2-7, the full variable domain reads DVKVTQSSRYLVKRTGEKVFLECVQDMDHENMFWYRQDPGLGLRLIYFSYDVKMKEKGDIPEGYSVSREKKERFSLILESASTNQTSMYLCASSLEGSPYEQYFGPGTRLTVT.

The CDR3 here is CASSQNPGTGGYEQYF. The CDR3, as DNA: TGTGCCAGCAGTCAAAACCCCGGGACAGGGGGCTACGAGCAGTACTTC. V usage is TRBV5-6 and J usage is TRBJ2-5; the match to TRBD1 covers 11 bases. Gene TRBJ2-7 matches the end of the DNA better, so the J call may be wrong. The germline gives CDR1 SGHDT, CDR2 YYEEEE. This CDR3 spans 16 amino acids.